The T cell receptor (beta chain) described here comes from a study of control samples from healthy donors and cancer patients. The CDR3 length is 17 residues. V was cut by 2 bases and J by 2 bases, with 16 bases left in between. CDR1 and CDR2 from the germline V gene are SGHVS and FQNEAQ. TCRdb's copy holds only in-frame clones and misses some; the assay was immunoSEQ multiplex PCR. The sample contains 100,000 to 150,000 clones, 85% to 95% of which appear only once. This chain joins TRBV7-8 and TRBJ1-5; D might be TRBD1 (6 bases). Source material: PBMCs. The receptor was isolated from a man older than 75 with head and neck cancer. The CDR3 bases are TGTGCCAGCAGCTTATTTCCCGGCAGGGGAGGCAATCAGCCCCAGCATTTT. This gives the protein CASSLFPGRGGNQPQHF. Based on the CDR3 plus reference TRBV7-8 and TRBJ1-5, the full variable domain is GAGVSQSPRYKVAKRGQDVALRCDPISGHVSLFWYQQALGQGPEFLTYFQNEAQLDKSGLPSDRFFAERPEGSVSTLKIQRTQQEDSAVYLCASSLFPGRGGNQPQHFGDGTRLSIL.